Listed here are 10 T cell receptor beta chains from one sample, sequenced in a study of Graves' ophthalmopathy and Graves' hyperthyroidism. RNA transcripts were the template, and TCR beta CDR3 regions were amplified from them. Second-round multiplex PCR came after a first-round RT-PCR that employed HTBI primers. Via MiXCR, TCRdb re-called the multiplex PCR reads, giving one row per CDR3 protein. The sample consists of around 400,000 distinct CDR3 sequences, around 18% of them appearing once. Sequencing used peripheral blood. The receptors stem from a woman between 18 and 29 years old with Graves' ophthalmopathy.

This clonotype was picked up a small number of times. The chain has TRBV4-1 and TRBJ1-6, with D unresolved. The CDR3 sequence is 19 residues long. Per the germline V gene, CDR1 is MGHRA and CDR2 is YSYEKL. V lost 2 bases, J lost 0 bases, and 17 bases lay in between. CDR3 sequence reads: CASSQQSAWESSYNSPLHF. DNA for the CDR3: TGCGCCAGCAGCCAACAATCGGCTTGGGAGAGCTCCTATAATTCACCCCTCCACTTT.

This clonotype showed up many times. The chain has TRBV27 and TRBJ1-1; 8 nucleotides line up with TRBD1. Germline CDR1 is MNHEY and CDR2 is SMNVEV (reference sequence). The J segment lost 5 bases and the V segment lost 6 bases, leaving 8 bases of the junction unmatched. The CDR3 loop spans 14 amino acids. CDR3 protein: CASRRGQGETEAFF. The DNA for the CDR3 is TGTGCCAGCAGAAGAGGACAGGGCGAAACTGAAGCTTTCTTT.

In DNA form, the CDR3 reads TGTGCCAGCAGTGAGTGGGGAGGCGGCAATCAGCCCCAGCATTTT. Translated: CASSEWGGGNQPQHF. This chain joins TRBV2 and TRBJ1-5; D is unclear. CDR3 length: 15 amino acids. In germline, CDR1 is SNHLY, CDR2 FYNNEI. V was shortened by 3 bases and J by 2 bases, with 11 bases between the two germline ends.

This clonotype was observed many times. The rearrangement uses TRBV9 and TRBJ2-7, with D perhaps given as TRBD1 or TRBD2 (6 bases each). V lost 3 bases and J lost 3, with 13 bases in between. The CDR3 covers 14 residues. Germline V gene data show CDR1 as SGDLS and CDR2 as YYNGEE. CDR3 loop: CASSGGAGDYEQYF. CDR3 in DNA: TGTGCCAGCAGCGGGGGGGCCGGGGACTACGAGCAGTACTTC. The entire variable domain, with the rest obtained from reference TRBV9 and TRBJ2-7, is as follows: DSGVTQTPKHLITATGQRVTLRCSPRSGDLSVYWYQQSLDQGLQFLIQYYNGEERAKGNILERFSAQQFPDLHSELNLSSLELGDSALYFCASSGGAGDYEQYFGPGTRLTVT.

In its sample, this clonotype was seen many times. The chain employs TRBV7-2 and TRBJ1-2; 7 bases fit TRBD1. The CDR3 extends over 13 amino acids. Germline assignment: CDR1 SGHTA and CDR2 FQGNSA. The V segment lost 5 bases and the J segment 4 bases; nucleotides outside the gene matches: 4. The DNA for the CDR3 is TGTGCCAGCAGCCGGGACAGCGTCTATGGCTACACCTTC. Protein: CASSRDSVYGYTF.

Ten or more counts support this clonotype. The chain links TRBV5-6 to TRBJ2-7; D gene unclear. The CDR3 is 16 amino acids. Germline values: CDR1 SGHDT, CDR2 YYEEEE. Trimming took 3 bases from V and 0 from J, leaving 16 bases between them. In DNA form, the CDR3 reads TGTGCCAGCAGCTACCTTGCGTCGGTAAGCTCCTACGAGCAGTACTTC. It yields the protein CASSYLASVSSYEQYF.

This clonotype appeared many times. V is TRBV27 and J is TRBJ1-5; 7 positions match TRBD1. From germline, CDR1 is MNHEY and CDR2 SMNVEV (reference sequence). This CDR3 has 18 amino acids. Trimming at V came to 4 bases and at J to 0 bases, leaving 12 bases not matched to a gene. CDR3 in amino acids: CASSSDQGQSASNQPQHF. The DNA for the CDR3 is TGTGCCAGCAGTTCTGATCAGGGACAGTCGGCTAGCAATCAGCCCCAGCATTTT.

This clonotype was seen ten or more times. CDR3 DNA sequence: TGTGCCAGTCGAAGGACCAGTGGAGAAGAGACCCAGTACTTC. Amino acid sequence: CASRRTSGEETQYF. The rearrangement links TRBV19 to TRBJ2-5; D not certain. Germline V gives CDR1 LNHDA, CDR2 SQIVND (reference sequence). The CDR3 length is 14 residues. The V gene lost 8 bases and the J gene lost 3 bases, with 16 bases spanning the gap.

This clonotype was found many times. The chain employs TRBV28 and TRBJ1-2, with unresolved D. The ends were cut back, 2 bases at V and 8 bases at J, with 18 bases in the middle. Germline loops: CDR1 MDHEN, CDR2 SYDVKM. CDR3 length: 15 amino acids. CDR3 in DNA: TGTGCCAGCAGTTTACCAAGGCCAGCTATATTGGGCTACACCTTC. Amino acids: CASSLPRPAILGYTF.

The table lists this clonotype with many counts. This sequence joins TRBV14 and TRBJ2-5; D is perhaps TRBD2 (6 bases). Germline lookup yields CDR1 SGHDN and CDR2 FVKESK. Trimming cost V 4 bases and J 4 bases, with 13 bases left between them. The CDR3 spans 14 residues. The CDR3, as DNA: TGTGCCAGCAGCCTGGACTGGGAGGCAGAGACCCAGTACTTC. Amino acids: CASSLDWEAETQYF.